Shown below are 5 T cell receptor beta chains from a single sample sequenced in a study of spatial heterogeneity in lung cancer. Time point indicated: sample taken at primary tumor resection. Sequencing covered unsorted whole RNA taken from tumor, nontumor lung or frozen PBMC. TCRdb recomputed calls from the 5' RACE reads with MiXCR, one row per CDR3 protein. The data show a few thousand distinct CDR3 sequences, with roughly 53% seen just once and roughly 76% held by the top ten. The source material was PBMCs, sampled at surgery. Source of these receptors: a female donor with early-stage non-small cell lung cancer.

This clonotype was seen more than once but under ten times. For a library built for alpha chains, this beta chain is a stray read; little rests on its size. The CDR3 nucleotides are TGCAGTGCTAGAGATCCCCGCGGGAAAAGTTACAATGAGCAGTTCTTC. Protein product: CSARDPRGKSYNEQFF. V is TRBV20-1 and J is TRBJ2-1; a possible D gene is TRBD2 (6 bases). Germline V gene sequence: CDR1 DFQATT, CDR2 SNEGSKA (reference sequence). The CDR3 length is 16 residues. The V and J ends lost 0 bases and 4 bases respectively, with 16 bases between them.

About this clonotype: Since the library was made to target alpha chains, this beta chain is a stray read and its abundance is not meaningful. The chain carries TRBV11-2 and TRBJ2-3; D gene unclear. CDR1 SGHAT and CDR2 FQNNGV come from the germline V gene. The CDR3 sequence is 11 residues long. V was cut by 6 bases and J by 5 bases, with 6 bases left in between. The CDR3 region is CASSPLDTQYF. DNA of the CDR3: TGTGCCAGCAGTCCCTTAGATACGCAGTATTTT.

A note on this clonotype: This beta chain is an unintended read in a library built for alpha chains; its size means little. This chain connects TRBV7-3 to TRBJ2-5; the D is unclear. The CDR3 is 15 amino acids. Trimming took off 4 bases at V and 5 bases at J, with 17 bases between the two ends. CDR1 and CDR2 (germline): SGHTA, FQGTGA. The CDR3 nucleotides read TGTGCCAGCAGCTCCGGAGTTGGCGGTCGGGAGACCCAGTACTTC. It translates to CASSSGVGGRETQYF.

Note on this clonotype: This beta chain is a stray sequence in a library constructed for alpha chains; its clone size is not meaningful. The CDR3: CATSSYSGGEQQFF. As DNA, the CDR3 is TGTGCCACCAGCAGCTACTCAGGGGGTGAACAGCAGTTCTTC. This chain uses TRBV15 with TRBJ2-1; 7 nucleotides align to TRBD1. Losses at the gene ends were 3 bases for V and 11 bases for J; bases not matched to a gene: 10. This CDR3 is 14 amino acids long. CDR1 is LNHNV, CDR2 YYDKDF, per germline (reference sequence).

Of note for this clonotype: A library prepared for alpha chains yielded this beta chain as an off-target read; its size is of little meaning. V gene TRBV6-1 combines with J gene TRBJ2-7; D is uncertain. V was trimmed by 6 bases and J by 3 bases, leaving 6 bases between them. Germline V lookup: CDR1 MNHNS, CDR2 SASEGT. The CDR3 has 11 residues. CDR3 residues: CASSLIYEQYF. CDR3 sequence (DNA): TGTGCCAGCAGCTTAATCTACGAGCAGTACTTC.